Presented here are 10 T cell receptor beta chains from one specimen sequenced in a study of OX40 agonist ivuxolimab in advanced cancers. Profiled with immunoSEQ multiplex PCR; TCRdb holds only in-frame clones, not every one. Of 90,000 or so clones listed, around 90% were seen once; the top ten hold 2.6%. Here the sequenced sample was CD4+ or CD8+ T cells sorted from blood, taken in a trial of the OX40 agonist ivuxolimab. The receptors here all came from an adult with an advanced solid tumor such as melanoma, head and neck, liver or kidney cancer.

J is TRBJ2-7 and V is TRBV19; 9 bases map to TRBD1. Germline V gene lookup returns CDR1 LNHDA and CDR2 SQIVND (reference sequence). This CDR3 spans 15 amino acids. Trimming took 6 bases from V and 5 from J; bases not matched to a gene: 11. The CDR3 reads CASRKPGQGLDEQYF. CDR3 DNA: TGTGCCAGTAGGAAACCGGGACAGGGACTCGACGAGCAGTACTTC.

The chain joins TRBV11-2 to TRBJ2-2; D is perhaps TRBD1 (5 bases). The V gene lost 1 base and the J gene lost 3 bases, with 12 bases spanning the gap. The CDR3 length is 16 residues. CDR1 SGHAT and CDR2 FQNNGV come from the germline V gene. The CDR3 nucleotides read TGTGCCAGCAGCTTAGGCCCAGGGTTCGACACCGGGGAGCTGTTTTTT. This translates into CASSLGPGFDTGELFF.

V is TRBV19 and J is TRBJ2-7; 9 bases match TRBD1. Per germline, CDR1 LNHDA and CDR2 SQIVND (reference sequence). The V and J ends lost 5 bases and 2 bases, in that order; junction bases with no gene match: 7. CDR3 length equals 15 residues. This CDR3 reads CASSAPGQGTYEQYF. The CDR3 region has the DNA TGTGCCAGTAGTGCCCCGGGACAGGGCACCTACGAGCAGTACTTC.

The chain couples TRBV18 to TRBJ2-1; D remains unclear. Trimming took off 0 bases at V and 3 bases at J, with 9 bases between the two ends. The CDR3 covers 15 residues. Germline loops: CDR1 KGHSH, CDR2 LQKENI. The CDR3 bases are TGTGCCAGCTCACCACCGTGGGCAAGCTACAATGAGCAGTTCTTC. Amino acid sequence: CASSPPWASYNEQFF. The complete variable domain, with remaining parts taken from reference TRBV18 and TRBJ2-1, reads NAGVMQNPRHLVRRRGQEARLRCSPMKGHSHVYWYRQLPEEGLKFMVYLQKENIIDESGMPKERFSAEFPKEGPSILRIQQVVRGDSAAYFCASSPPWASYNEQFFGPGTRLTVL.

The chain uses TRBV6-5 and TRBJ1-2; 8 positions match TRBD1. Trimming took 5 bases from V and 6 from J; bases not matched to a gene: 5. The germline CDR1 and CDR2 sequences are MNHEY and SVGAGI. The CDR3 consists of 13 residues. This CDR3 is CASSRQGRDGYTF. In DNA form, the CDR3 reads TGTGCCAGCAGTCGACAGGGGCGGGATGGCTACACCTTC.

The V call is TRBV5-4, the J call TRBJ1-2; 7 bases agree with TRBD1. The CDR3 loop spans 15 amino acids. The germline V gene has CDR1 SGHNT and CDR2 YYREEE (reference sequence). V shed 3 bases and J 4 bases; nucleotides not matched to a gene: 9. The CDR3 DNA follows: TGTGCCAGCAGCTCAACCGGGACAGCACCCTATGGCTACACCTTC. Protein product: CASSSTGTAPYGYTF.

V and J are TRBV30 and TRBJ1-3; perhaps TRBD1 as D (5 bases). V was trimmed by 2 bases and J by 8 bases, leaving 10 bases between them. Germline V lookup: CDR1 GTSNPN, CDR2 SVGIG (reference sequence). The length of the CDR3 is 12 residues. Written as DNA, the CDR3 is TGTGCCTGGAGTACCGGGGGTGACACCATATATTTT. Translated: CAWSTGGDTIYF.

This rearrangement joins TRBV11-2 to TRBJ2-7; TRBD2 might be the D (5 bases). The CDR3 totals 13 residues. Germline lookup yields CDR1 SGHAT and CDR2 FQNNGV. Trimming stripped 1 base from V and 4 bases from J, with 8 bases between. The CDR3 DNA reads TGTGCCAGCAGCTTAGGGACTCTTTACGAGCAGTACTTC. It yields the protein CASSLGTLYEQYF.

The chain employs TRBV5-8 and TRBJ1-2; D uncertain. Germline-derived CDR1 and CDR2 are SGHTS and YDEGEE. V was trimmed by 0 bases and J by 7 bases, leaving 1 base between them. The CDR3 has 10 amino acids. CDR3 DNA sequence: TGTGCCAGCAGCTTGGTTGGCTACACCTTC. Encoded protein: CASSLVGYTF.

The rearrangement uses TRBV5-1 and TRBJ2-2; TRBD2 matches 11 bases. Unmatched junction bases numbered 9, after V lost 9 bases and J lost 2 bases. This CDR3 has 16 residues. Per germline, CDR1 SGHRS and CDR2 YFSETQ. CDR3 bases: TGCGCCACCCGGTGGGGACTAGCGGTTAACACCGGGGAGCTGTTTTTT. Amino acid sequence: CATRWGLAVNTGELFF.